A selection of T cell receptor beta chains follows, all from one sample in a study of T cell repertoires in cytomegalovirus infection. Each CDR3 protein is one row after TCRdb ran MiXCR on the reads. The sample lists fewer than 350,000 distinct CDR3 sequences; about a sixth were seen once. The specimen sequenced was PBMCs. These receptors all come from a human donor in good health (CMV status not recorded). Some clones in this sample may be carry-over from other donors' samples. Each CDR3 is given with its conserved first and last residue. D genes are given only for firm matches. Clone size, where shown, is once, few, many, or a class for clones that have expanded.

size | J | length | D | V | DNA | CDR3
many | TRBJ1-5 | 13 | NA | TRBV19 | TGTGCCACACAGTACGGGGGCAATCAGCCCCAGCATTTT | CATQYGGNQPQHF
NA | TRBJ2-7 | 11 | NA | TRBV2 | TGTGCCAGCAGCACCCAGTACGAGCAGTACTTC | CASSTQYEQYF
NA | TRBJ2-1 | 16 | TRBD1 | TRBV5-1 | TGCGCCAGCAGCAACTCGACAGGGGTTGCCTACAATGAGCAGTTCTTC | CASSNSTGVAYNEQFF
few | TRBJ1-1 | 14 | NA | TRBV10-3 | TGTGCCATCAGCCCGGGACCGACGAACACTGAAGCTTTCTTT | CAISPGPTNTEAFF
few | TRBJ2-6 | 16 | NA | TRBV7-2 | TGTGCCAGCAGCTTAGTTGGGGGCCCGTCCGCCAACGTCCTGACTTTC | CASSLVGGPSANVLTF
many | TRBJ2-1 | 19 | TRBD2 | TRBV7-2 | TGTGCCAGCAGCTTACAGCCTAGCGGGGGGCGCTTGTCGGGCAATGAGCAGTTCTTC | CASSLQPSGGRLSGNEQFF
NA | TRBJ2-7 | 15 | NA | TRBV2 | TGTGCCAGCAGCCAAGGGGGGGGGGGCTCCTACGAGCAGTACTTC | CASSQGGGGSYEQYF
NA | TRBJ2-2 | 14 | NA | TRBV4-1 | TGCGCCAGCAGCCACAGTCGGTTGGTAGGGGAGCTGTTTTTT | CASSHSRLVGELFF
NA | TRBJ2-7 | 13 | TRBD1 | TRBV20-1 | TGCAGTGCCTACTCTGGGACAGCCTACGAGCAGTACTTC | CSAYSGTAYEQYF
few | TRBJ2-2 | 19 | TRBD2 | TRBV5-3 | TGTGCCAGAAGCTTGCTTATCCTAGCGGGGGGGCCGAACACCGGGGAGCTGTTTTTT | CARSLLILAGGPNTGELFF
NA | TRBJ1-1 | 13 | NA | TRBV10-3 | TGTGCCATCAGTGAAAGGGCGAACACTGAAGCTTTCTTT | CAISERANTEAFF
NA | TRBJ2-3 | 16 | NA | TRBV20-1 | TGCAGTGCTAGAGGACATTCTGACAGGAGCACAGATACGCAGTATTTT | CSARGHSDRSTDTQYF
NA | TRBJ1-4 | 14 | NA | TRBV11-2 | TGTGCCAGCAGCTTAAACAGGGAGAGGGAAAAACTGTTTTTT | CASSLNREREKLFF
NA | TRBJ2-5 | 13 | NA | TRBV20-1 | TGCAGTGCTAGTAGCCGGGATCAAGAGACCCAGTACTTC | CSASSRDQETQYF
few | TRBJ2-2 | 17 | NA | TRBV3-1 | TGTGCCAGCAGCCAGGACCTCGGACAGCCTAACACCGGGGAGCTGTTTTTT | CASSQDLGQPNTGELFF
NA | TRBJ1-1 | 13 | NA | TRBV5-1 | TGCGCCAGCAGCATGGATCCGGACACTGAAGCTTTCTTT | CASSMDPDTEAFF
few | TRBJ1-3 | 15 | NA | TRBV12-3/TRBV12-4 | TGTGCCAGCAGTTTAGGGGCAGGGTTGGGCAACACCATATATTTT | CASSLGAGLGNTIYF